The 5 T cell receptor beta chains below were found in one sample sequenced in a study of cytomegalovirus exposure and HLA in healthy donors. Use of 60 Vbeta and 13 Jbeta primers characterized the PCR. Assay used: immunoSEQ multiplex PCR; TCRdb lists only in-frame clones, some missing. The table shows 150,000 to 200,000 clones, with roughly 85% occurring only once. Source material: PBMCs. Source of these receptors: a young woman in good health and CMV-seronegative.

The V and J genes are TRBV7-9 and TRBJ1-4; D possibly corresponds to TRBD1 (6 bases). There are 14 residues in the CDR3. The germline CDR1 and CDR2 sequences are SEHNR and FQNEAQ (reference sequence). The V end was cut by 2 bases, the J end by 7 bases, with 11 bases between. The CDR3 DNA sequence: TGTGCCAGCAGCTTAAACGGGGGGCTTGAAAAACTGTTTTTT. Its protein product is CASSLNGGLEKLFF.

The rearrangement uses TRBV5-5 and TRBJ2-7, with D possibly matching TRBD2 (5 bases). CDR3 length: 14 residues. CDR1 SGHKS and CDR2 YYEKEE come from the germline V gene (reference sequence). The V gene lost 0 bases and the J gene lost 3 bases, with 10 bases spanning the gap. CDR3 coding DNA: TGTGCCAGCAGCTTGGTCACTGGGAGCTACGAGCAGTACTTC. Its translation is CASSLVTGSYEQYF.

The chain combines TRBV5-1 with TRBJ2-3; TRBD1 might be the D (5 bases). The CDR3 loop spans 18 amino acids. Germline loops: CDR1 SGHRS, CDR2 YFSETQ. Deletions cut 0 bases from V and 2 bases from J, with 19 bases between. The chain's CDR3 is CASSLEGRIGLDTDTQYF. The DNA of the CDR3 is TGCGCCAGCAGCTTGGAGGGGCGTATTGGTCTGGACACAGATACGCAGTATTTT.

The V gene is TRBV12-5, the J gene TRBJ2-1; 8 bases agree with TRBD1. The CDR3 runs 15 residues. Germline CDR1 is LGHNT and CDR2 is FRNRAP. Unmatched junction bases numbered 9, after V lost 4 bases and J lost 7 bases. CDR3 sequence reads: CASGWSGGGRNEQFF. The CDR3 DNA sequence: TGTGCTAGTGGTTGGTCAGGGGGCGGAAGGAATGAGCAGTTCTTC.

This chain uses TRBV7-2 with TRBJ1-5; 8 nucleotides align to TRBD1. Trimming at V came to 3 bases and at J to 3 bases, leaving 4 bases not matched to a gene. The CDR3 loop spans 15 amino acids. Germline V gives CDR1 SGHTA, CDR2 FQGNSA. The CDR3 is CASSFDRGHNQPQHF. CDR3 DNA sequence: TGTGCCAGCAGCTTTGACAGGGGACACAATCAGCCCCAGCATTTT. The full variable domain, with the rest looked up from reference TRBV7-2 and TRBJ1-5, is GAGVSQSPSNKVTEKGKDVELRCDPISGHTALYWYRQSLGQGLEFLIYFQGNSAPDKSGLPSDRFSAERTGGSVSTLTIQRTQQEDSAVYLCASSFDRGHNQPQHFGDGTRLSIL.